The text below deals with one TCR beta chain. The data belong to a study of cytomegalovirus exposure and HLA in healthy donors. There are 16 residues in the CDR3. V dropped 5 bases and J dropped 6 bases, with 20 bases sitting between them. Germline CDR1 is PRHDT and CDR2 is FYEKMQ (reference sequence). Only in-frame clones appear in the TCRdb table, and some are missing; sequencing was by immunoSEQ multiplex PCR. The data hold about 160,000 clones, with approximately 81% observed a single time. The clonotype originates from a man aged 30-40 years in good health and CMV-seropositive. The sample consisted of PBMCs. The genes are TRBV13 and TRBJ2-1, with D maybe TRBD2 (7 bases). CDR3 nucleotide sequence: TGTGCCAGCAGCGTAAGGACCGGGGGGCCCGGCAATGAGCAGTTCTTC. This gives the protein CASSVRTGGPGNEQFF.